A selection of T cell receptor beta chains follows, all from one sample in a study of OX40 agonist ivuxolimab in advanced cancers. Generated by immunoSEQ multiplex PCR, the TCRdb table keeps only in-frame clones and is missing some. This table has about 82,000 clones, 86% appearing once. The source was CD4+ or CD8+ T cells sorted from blood, collected in a trial of the OX40 agonist ivuxolimab. Receptors originate from an adult with an advanced solid tumor such as melanoma, head and neck, liver or kidney cancer. Both conserved end residues are part of each CDR3. The D gene is left open where the match is weak.

CDR3 protein: CASSSQPGGEGDTIYF
CDR3 DNA: TGTGCCAGCAGTTCGCAACCAGGGGGAGAGGGGGACACCATATATTTT
D gene: TRBD1
J gene: TRBJ1-3
V gene: TRBV6-6

CDR3 protein: CASSLSGTGSYHGYTF
CDR3 DNA: TGTGCCAGCAGCTTATCCGGGACAGGATCCTATCATGGCTACACCTTC
D gene: TRBD1
J gene: TRBJ1-2
V gene: TRBV5-4

CDR3 protein: CASMLDSNEQFF
CDR3 DNA: TGTGCCAGCATGCTGGACAGCAATGAGCAGTTCTTC
D gene: NA
J gene: TRBJ2-1
V gene: TRBV2

CDR3 protein: CASSHGDTRGDTQYF
CDR3 DNA: TGTGCCAGCAGTCATGGGGACACCCGGGGAGATACGCAGTATTTT
D gene: NA
J gene: TRBJ2-3
V gene: TRBV5-4

CDR3 protein: CASSPGTGLNPNGYTF
CDR3 DNA: TGTGCCAGCTCACCTGGGACAGGCTTAAACCCTAATGGCTACACCTTC
D gene: TRBD1
J gene: TRBJ1-2
V gene: TRBV18

CDR3 protein: CASSPGLADTQYF
CDR3 DNA: TGTGCCAGCTCACCGGGATTGGCCGATACGCAGTATTTT
D gene: NA
J gene: TRBJ2-3
V gene: TRBV18

CDR3 protein: CASSYDRKGQPQHF
CDR3 DNA: TGTGCCAGCAGTTACGACAGAAAGGGTCAGCCCCAGCATTTT
D gene: NA
J gene: TRBJ1-5
V gene: TRBV6-5

CDR3 protein: CASSAYGTGFEKLFF
CDR3 DNA: TGTGCCAGCAGTGCTTACGGGACAGGGTTTGAAAAACTGTTTTTT
D gene: TRBD1
J gene: TRBJ1-4
V gene: TRBV6-1

CDR3 protein: CASSYPGGSEKLFF
CDR3 DNA: TGTGCCAGCAGCTATCCGGGGGGAAGTGAAAAACTGTTTTTT
D gene: NA
J gene: TRBJ1-4
V gene: TRBV6-5

CDR3 protein: CASSEGYTF
CDR3 DNA: TGTGCCAGCAGTGAGGGCTACACCTTC
D gene: NA
J gene: TRBJ1-2
V gene: TRBV7-9

CDR3 protein: CASSRTSGSYNEQFF
CDR3 DNA: TGTGCCAGCAGCAGGACTAGCGGCTCCTACAATGAGCAGTTCTTC
D gene: TRBD2
J gene: TRBJ2-1
V gene: TRBV7-3

CDR3 protein: CASSEGRQGIHEQYF
CDR3 DNA: TGTGCCAGCAGTGAAGGGAGACAGGGAATTCACGAGCAGTACTTC
D gene: TRBD1
J gene: TRBJ2-7
V gene: TRBV2

CDR3 protein: CASSFPGENTEAFF
CDR3 DNA: TGTGCCAGCAGTTTCCCAGGGGAGAACACTGAAGCTTTCTTT
D gene: NA
J gene: TRBJ1-1
V gene: TRBV7-8